This T cell receptor (beta chain) was sequenced during a study (dated by TCRdb to between 2015 and 2016). Context from the whole study: The study tested whether tumor-infiltrating Tregs in breast cancer are recruited from blood Tregs or converted in situ from other CD4+ T cell subsets. Overall results and qualifications from the work: Rather than covering whole repertoires, validation in the larger cohort was restricted to a single TCR beta V-J rearrangement. The greatest overlap of tumor-infiltrating Treg TCR alpha and beta sequences was with tumor naive CD4+ T cells, followed next by blood naive CD4+ T cells. The TCR gene usage of tumor memory CD4+ T cells clustered together with blood and lymph node memory CD4+ cells and with lymph node naive CD4+ cells.

Amplification of full-length TCR variable regions was done by 5' RACE PCR using constant-region reverse primers, and this step was followed by semi-nested PCR with Nested Universal Primer A. The ReliaPrep RNA Cell Miniprep System was used to extract total RNA, which was then reverse transcribed into 5'RACE-ready cDNA with the SMARTer RACE 5'/3' Kit. Full-length TCR alpha and beta libraries were barcoded with multiplex adaptors and sequenced on an Illumina MiSeq. The paper's processing steps were these. For each of nine subset-tissue groups, sequencing data from the five patients were combined, and the groups were compared by unsupervised clustering of TCR gene usage. Repertoire similarity was calculated with the Morisita-Horn index, weighting shared sequences by their contribution to each repertoire. TCRdb reran the public reads through fastp at Q25 and MiXCR, keeping productive beta chains. Every distinct CDR3 protein forms one entry, paired with its most common genes and DNA. Clone size and V and J calls follow TCRdb, not the original study. The sample has some 62,000 distinct CDR3 sequences on record, approximately 23% of them singletons. More than 2.5% of the sample is in the top ten clones.

About this clonotype: The target of this receptor is not known. Per-nucleotide qualities are absent, and no much larger clonotype sits a single base away.

The junction carries 9 bases between V and J, which are trimmed by 6 bases and 6 bases respectively. Taken from cysteine to phenylalanine, the CDR3 has 11 residues. Only the CDR3 DNA stays, 33 bases, in frame from base 1. From the germline V gene, CDR1 is MNHEY and CDR2 is SVGAGI. The memory CD4+ T cell population was isolated based on a CD4+CD45RO+CD25- phenotype. Tregs, naive and memory CD4+ T cells from tumor, blood and ipsilateral draining lymph nodes of about five breast cancer patients underwent full-length TCR alpha and beta sequencing. Tumor tissue and lymph nodes from ipsilateral axillary dissection were perfused with PBS, minced and digested with collagenase I and hyaluronidase. Ficoll density gradient centrifugation was used to isolate mononuclear cells from either lymph nodes or under 65 ml of peripheral blood. FACS confirmed that the sorted cell populations were more than 90% pure.

The chain links TRBV6-5 with TRBJ2-7, with no reliable assignment of the D segment. The TCR was taken from a female donor with breast cancer. Sequenced input: memory CD4+ T cells sorted from a lymph node. Per the publication, the cell subset or site label means: memory CD4+ T cells, CD4+CD45RO+CD25-. For the CDR3, the sequence is CASSYKVEQYF. The sequenced DNA: TGTGCCAGCAGCTACAAGGTCGAGCAGTACTTC.